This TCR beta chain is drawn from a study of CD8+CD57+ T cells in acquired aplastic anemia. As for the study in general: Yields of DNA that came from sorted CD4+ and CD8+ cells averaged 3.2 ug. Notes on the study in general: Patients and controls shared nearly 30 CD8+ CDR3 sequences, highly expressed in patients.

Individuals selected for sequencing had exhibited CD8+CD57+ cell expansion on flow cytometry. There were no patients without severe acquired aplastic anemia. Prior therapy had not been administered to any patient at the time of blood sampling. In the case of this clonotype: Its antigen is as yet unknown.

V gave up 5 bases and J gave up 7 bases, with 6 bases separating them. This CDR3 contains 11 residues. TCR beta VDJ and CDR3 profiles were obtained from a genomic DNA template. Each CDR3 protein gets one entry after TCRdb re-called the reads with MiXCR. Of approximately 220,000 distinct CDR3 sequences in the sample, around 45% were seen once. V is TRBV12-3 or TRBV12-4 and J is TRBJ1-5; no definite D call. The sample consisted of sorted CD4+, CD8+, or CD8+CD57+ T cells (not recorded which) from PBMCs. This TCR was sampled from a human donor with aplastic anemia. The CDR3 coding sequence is TGTGCCAGCAGTCCACGGCAGCCCCAGCATTTT. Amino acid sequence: CASSPRQPQHF.